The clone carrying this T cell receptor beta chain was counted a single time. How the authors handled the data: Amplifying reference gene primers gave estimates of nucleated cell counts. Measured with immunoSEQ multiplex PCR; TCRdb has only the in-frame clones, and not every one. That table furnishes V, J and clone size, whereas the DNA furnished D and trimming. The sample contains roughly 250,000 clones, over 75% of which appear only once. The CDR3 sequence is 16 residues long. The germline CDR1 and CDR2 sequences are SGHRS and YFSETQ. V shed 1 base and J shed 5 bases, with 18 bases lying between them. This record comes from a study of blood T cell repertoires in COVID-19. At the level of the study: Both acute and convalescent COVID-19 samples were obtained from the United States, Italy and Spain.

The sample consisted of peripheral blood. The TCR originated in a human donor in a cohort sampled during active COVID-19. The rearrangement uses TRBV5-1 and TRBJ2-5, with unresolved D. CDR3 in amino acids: CASSLNLLSEWETQYF. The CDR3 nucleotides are TGCGCCAGCAGCTTGAACCTACTCTCTGAATGGGAGACCCAGTACTTC.